This TCR beta chain was sequenced for a study of T cell responses to AZD1222 COVID-19 vaccine. Study-wide results and caveats: Without day 14 samples, only post-peak T cell repertoires were studied. The sample set comprised mostly white British donors with more females, and clonal diversity was possibly underestimated.

This table comes from immunoSEQ multiplex PCR, and its TCRdb copy is limited to in-frame clones, with some not included. Counted here are roughly 180,000 clones, 92% occurring once; the ten biggest clones make up 1% to 1.5%. Points on this clone: Its target is unknown.

CDR1 is SNHLY and CDR2 is FYNNEI in the germline V gene. V was clipped by 3 bases and J by 6 bases, with 12 bases between them. The CDR3 is 13 amino acids. Timing groups of about 4 and about 12 weeks for second doses were pooled. The sample in question was peripheral blood, obtained 28 days after the second AZD1222 dose. This clonotype was obtained from an adult who received the AZD1222 COVID-19 vaccine. The genes are TRBV2 and TRBJ2-7; D possibly corresponds to TRBD1 (6 bases). As DNA, the CDR3 is TGTGCCAGCAGTGAGGGGGCTAGTTCCGAGCAGTACTTC. It encodes CASSEGASSEQYF. Using reference TRBV2 and TRBJ2-7 for the parts outside the CDR3, the full variable domain is EPEVTQTPSHQVTQMGQEVILRCVPISNHLYFYWYRQILGQKVEFLVSFYNNEISEKSEIFDDQFSVERPDGSNFTLKIRSTKLEDSAMYFCASSEGASSEQYFGPGTRLTVT.